The entry below describes one T cell receptor (beta chain). The table lists this clonotype with a few counts. Its binding antigen is unknown. No much larger clonotype is one base removed from it; base qualities were not supplied. This entry belongs to a study of T cells in Graves' hyperthyroidism and ophthalmopathy (dated by TCRdb to the late 2010s). Describing the broader study: Peripheral blood was collected at initial diagnosis, before any treatment. A discovery cohort of roughly 100 patients, roughly 45 with Graves' ophthalmopathy and approximately 55 with stable Graves' hyperthyroidism, was used to find distinguishing TCR V-J signatures. Whether ophthalmopathy could be predicted prospectively was tested in an independent validation cohort made up of about 18 hyperthyroidism patients plus 17 patients who later progressed to ophthalmopathy. The 95 to 100 discovery patients were divided at random into training and test sets in a 7:3 ratio. Thyroid tissue and blood T-cell repertoires from six Graves' hyperthyroidism patients were also compared in the study. After sampling, hyperthyroidism patients received methimazole starting at 30 mg daily, and ophthalmopathy patients received high-dose intravenous methylprednisolone. TCR Vbeta CDR3 sequencing of 120 to 150 peripheral blood samples (fewer than 45 ophthalmopathy, 75 hyperthyroidism and roughly 17 progressor patients) is reported in the paper.

From the germline V gene, CDR1 is MDHEN and CDR2 is SYDVKM. V is shortened by 6 bases, J by 0 bases, and the region joining them spans 15 bases. Including cysteine and phenylalanine, the CDR3 has 16 amino acids. CDR3 DNA only is kept here, 48 bases in frame from base 1. General study outcomes and caveats: Blood samples also contained most of the expanded thyroid clonotypes (frequency above 0.001), which suggests that blood repertoires may reflect thyroid immune responses. Sample size was not statistically predetermined, and investigators were not blinded to group allocation. In validation, the model predicted progression to ophthalmopathy a median of about 6.5 months before onset, with approximately 68% sensitivity and more than 72% specificity. A model built on a 13 V-J signature distinguished ophthalmopathy from stable hyperthyroidism, reaching about 88% sensitivity and 81% to 83% specificity in cross-validation and 80%/75% in testing.

The TCR beta CDR3 regions were amplified from RNA transcripts. For the first round of RT-PCR on the TCR CDR3, the HTBI primer set was used together with the Qiagen OneStep RT-PCR kit. Libraries were constructed in a second round of multiplex PCR, after which size selection and purification were performed. Libraries were sequenced paired-end with 100 bp reads on an Illumina HiSeq2000. For the original study's pipeline: SOAPnuke was used to process the raw data, with reads discarded if the reads contained adapters or uncalled bases, had a mean Phred below 15, or lacked an exact constant-primer or identifier match. COPE v1.2.5 was used to merge high-quality paired reads, and clonotypes were defined as unique nucleotide sequences. MiTCR v1.1 was used to align the clonotypes against IMGT TRBV, TRBD and TRBJ reference segments. Analysis was restricted to V-J combinations with a frequency above 0.0001, which covered roughly 99% of repertoires. The TCS score was defined as the ratio of F50 (clonal expansion) to E x V (chaos), calculated using BLOSUM62-based TCRdist between CDR3 peptides within each V-J. Welch's t-statistics and random forest reduced 450 to 600 V-J features to roughly 13, which were used in a naive Bayes classifier (R e1071). Through fastp at Q25 and MiXCR, TCRdb rebuilt clones from the public reads, retaining in-frame beta chains. Entries are consolidated by CDR3 protein sequence, retaining the most common genes and DNA. TCRdb, rather than the study authors, made the V and J calls. The sample yields 450,000 to 650,000 distinct CDR3 sequences; roughly a sixth were counted once. The ten largest clones take up approximately 18% of the sample.

In the ophthalmopathy patients, disease was moderately to severely active, with a Clinical Activity Score of 3 or more, a NOSPECS grade of 4 or more, and a duration of less than 3 months. Any patient with an uncontrolled infection, another autoimmune disease, pregnancy or lactation was excluded. Diagnoses were established on the basis of clinical symptoms, serum thyroxine and TRAb, thyroid ultrasound, and orbital computed tomography. PBMCs were separated from roughly 9.3 ml of fresh peripheral blood using Ficoll-Paque density gradient centrifugation. Trizol reagent was used to extract total RNA, and RNA quality was then checked on an Agilent 2100 Bioanalyzer.

This clonotype originated in a woman younger than 35 with Graves' ophthalmopathy. Sequenced: blood. The rearrangement combines TRBV28 with TRBJ1-5; the D gene cannot be resolved reliably. The sequence in DNA is TGTGCCAGCAGAATCTCGGCAGATTATAGCAATCAGCCCCAGCATTTT. It translates as CASRISADYSNQPQHF.